The clone carrying this T cell receptor beta chain was recorded only once. Its antigen is currently unknown. There are 16 residues in the CDR3. With 6 bases removed from V and 1 base from J, the gap between germline ends came to 18 bases. The germline gives CDR1 MNHEY, CDR2 SVGEGT. This sample stems from a study of T cells in Graves' hyperthyroidism and ophthalmopathy. Across the study: Upon initial diagnosis and before any treatment, peripheral blood was collected.

PBMCs were collected from an approximately 9.2 ml volume of fresh peripheral blood. Amplified TCR beta CDR3 regions derived from RNA transcripts. The HTBI primer set drove a first-round RT-PCR of the TCR CDR3. TCRdb analysed the multiplex PCR reads with MiXCR anew, one entry per CDR3 protein. This table holds about half a million distinct CDR3 sequences, less than 25% found once. Findings of the study overall: Blood also held most thyroid clonotypes expanded beyond 0.001.

This TCR came from a woman between 25 and 40 years old with Graves' ophthalmopathy. This chain uses TRBV6-2 or TRBV6-3 with TRBJ2-5; tentative D call: TRBD2 (6 bases). The material sequenced was blood. CDR3 coding DNA: TGTGCCAGCAGGAGCCACCGGGACTGGGGCCAAGAGACCCAGTACTTC. Its translation is CASRSHRDWGQETQYF.